This paragraph reports one T cell receptor (beta chain). Naive and memory CD4+ T cell DNA was deep-sequenced without culture. Assay used: immunoSEQ multiplex PCR; TCRdb lists only in-frame clones, some missing. Of tens of thousands of clones listed, approximately 87% are singletons. The sample originates from a study of CD4 T cells in relation to SARS-CoV-2 and coronaviruses. CDR3 size: 16 residues. The V segment lost 5 bases and the J segment 7 bases; nucleotides outside the gene matches: 13. Germline V gene sequence: CDR1 SGHNT, CDR2 YYREEE (reference sequence). The origin of this receptor is an adult with COVID-19. Material: memory CD4+ T cells from PBMCs. V is TRBV5-4 and J is TRBJ1-3, with TRBD1 matching 9 bases. Here the CDR3 DNA reads TGTGCCAGCAGTGTTGGCGGGGGACAGGGCAAGAACACCATATATTTT. It codes for CASSVGGGQGKNTIYF.